These 27 T cell receptor beta chains originate from one sample sequenced in a study of T cells in Graves' hyperthyroidism and ophthalmopathy. Authors of the study amplified TCR beta CDR3 regions from RNA transcripts. HTBI primers were employed in a first-round RT-PCR of the TCR CDR3. TCRdb reanalysed the multiplex PCR reads using MiXCR and keeps one entry per CDR3 protein. The sample yields around 620,000 distinct CDR3 sequences, around 16% seen once. Sequencing was performed on blood. The receptors shown here come from a woman aged 25-40 years with Graves' hyperthyroidism.

Only a few counts were recorded for this clonotype. CDR3 sequence (DNA): TGTGCCAGCAGCCAGGAAAGCGGGATTAGCACAGATACGCAGTATTTT. Translating it yields CASSQESGISTDTQYF. The chain combines TRBV14 with TRBJ2-3; 7 bases agree with TRBD2. With 3 bases clipped from V and 0 bases from J, the junction kept 6 bases outside the gene matches. The CDR3 loop spans 16 amino acids. Per the germline V gene, CDR1 is SGHDN and CDR2 is FVKESK.

This rearrangement joins TRBV30 to TRBJ2-7; D is ambiguous. This CDR3 region has 14 residues. V was shortened by 0 bases and J by 5 bases, with 14 bases between the two germline ends. The germline gives CDR1 GTSNPN, CDR2 SVGIG (reference sequence). Here the CDR3 reads CAWSVNKGRHEQYF. DNA for the CDR3: TGTGCCTGGAGTGTAAATAAGGGTCGGCACGAGCAGTACTTC.

This clonotype was recorded many times. This chain joins TRBV28 and TRBJ1-4; D remains unclear. V lost 1 base, J lost 0 bases, and 6 bases lay in between. CDR1 and CDR2 from the germline V gene are MDHEN and SYDVKM. This CDR3 comprises 15 residues. CDR3 amino acids: CASSLFGATNEKLFF. The CDR3 DNA is TGTGCCAGCAGTTTATTTGGCGCAACTAATGAAAAACTGTTTTTT.

Many counts were recorded for this clonotype. The CDR3 DNA follows: TGCAGTGCTAGAAAACCGGGACTAGTTCCCGTATACGAGCAGTACTTC. It codes for CSARKPGLVPVYEQYF. The rearrangement joins TRBV20-1 to TRBJ2-7; 8 nucleotides align to TRBD2. The germline V gene has CDR1 DFQATT and CDR2 SNEGSKA (reference sequence). The CDR3 runs 16 residues. V shed 2 bases, J shed 4 bases, and the junction held 13 bases outside the gene matches.

Details on this clonotype: The junction and the germline gene differ at one end; a read error may be behind it. This rearrangement joins TRBV29-1 to TRBJ1-3, with D perhaps TRBD1 (5 bases). CDR1 is SQVTM and CDR2 is ANQGSEA in the germline V gene. This CDR3 region has 12 residues. The CDR3 DNA reads TGCAGCGTTGAAGATGGGGGAAACGCCATATATTTT. It codes for CSVEDGGNAIYF.

This clonotype came up a few times. The chain combines TRBV24-1 with TRBJ1-2; no clear D gene. CDR3 length: 12 residues. CDR1 and CDR2 (germline): KGHDR, SFDVKD. Between the trimmed V and J ends, which lost 7 bases and 9 bases, there was a span of 14 bases. CDR3 amino acids: CATSLAGYRYTF. The CDR3 DNA follows: TGTGCCACCAGCTTAGCGGGGTATCGCTACACCTTC.

This clonotype was seen a handful of times. The V gene is TRBV7-9, the J gene TRBJ2-3; D is uncertain. This CDR3 is built from 15 residues. The germline V gene has CDR1 SEHNR and CDR2 FQNEAQ (reference sequence). The V and J ends lost 7 bases and 1 base respectively, with 15 bases between them. The CDR3 region has the DNA TGTGCCAGCAAACCCTCCAGCAGCGGCACAGATACGCAGTATTTT. Its translation is CASKPSSSGTDTQYF. The entire variable domain, with the rest obtained from reference TRBV7-9 and TRBJ2-3, is as follows: DTGVSQNPRHKITKRGQNVTFRCDPISEHNRLYWYRQTLGQGPEFLTYFQNEAQLEKSRLLSDRFSAERPKGSFSTLEIQRTEQGDSAMYLCASKPSSSGTDTQYFGPGTRLTVL.

This clonotype came up many times. The chain recombines TRBV29-1 with TRBJ1-1; maybe TRBD1 (5 bases). V was shortened by 6 bases and J by 6 bases, with 17 bases between the two germline ends. Germline CDR1 is SQVTM and CDR2 is ANQGSEA. The CDR3 has 13 residues. The CDR3 here is CSVKGRGLAEAFF. In DNA, the CDR3 is TGCAGCGTGAAGGGGAGAGGTTTAGCTGAAGCTTTCTTT.

This clonotype was seen repeatedly, ten times or more. The chain is built from TRBV7-9 and TRBJ2-1; D is uncertain. V shed 8 bases and J shed 9 bases, with 20 bases lying between them. CDR3 length equals 14 residues. The germline gives CDR1 SEHNR, CDR2 FQNEAQ (reference sequence). Here the CDR3 reads CASHDWRSPSEQFF. The DNA for the CDR3 is TGTGCCAGCCACGACTGGCGATCCCCTAGTGAGCAGTTCTTC.

V usage is TRBV7-3 and J usage is TRBJ2-3; D is uncertain. Germline CDR1 reads SGHTA; CDR2 reads FQGTGA. V shed 1 base and J shed 4 bases, with 18 bases lying between them. This CDR3 spans 17 amino acids. CDR3 loop: CASSLNPSTQRADTQYF. Here the CDR3 DNA reads TGTGCCAGCAGCTTAAACCCCTCGACCCAAAGGGCAGATACGCAGTATTTT.

The gene calls are TRBV6-1 and TRBJ2-1, with 10 bases matching TRBD2. The CDR3 contains 18 residues. With 5 bases clipped from V and 0 bases from J, the junction kept 10 bases outside the gene matches. From germline, CDR1 is MNHNS and CDR2 SASEGT. The CDR3 protein is CASSSAGLAGASYNEQFF. Here the CDR3 DNA reads TGTGCCAGCAGTTCCGCGGGGCTAGCGGGGGCCTCCTACAATGAGCAGTTCTTC.

The V and J genes are TRBV28 and TRBJ2-2; 9 nucleotides agree with TRBD2. V was clipped by 4 bases and J by 1 base; unmatched bases: 13. The CDR3 is made up of 19 amino acids. CDR1 and CDR2 from the germline V gene are MDHEN and SYDVKM. The CDR3 loop reads CASSSTRGSGSKNTGELFF. The CDR3 DNA follows: TGTGCCAGCAGTTCAACTCGGGGTAGCGGGAGTAAGAACACCGGGGAGCTGTTTTTT.

Concerning this clonotype itself: One end of the junction is discordant with germline, which a read error may explain. The V and J genes are TRBV20-1 and TRBJ1-6; possible D gene TRBD1, 6 bases. The V gene's germline CDR1 is DFQATT and CDR2 SNEGSKA (reference sequence). The CDR3 covers 14 residues. CDR3 in amino acids: CSAPGGANNSPLYF. CDR3 nucleotides: TGCAGTGCCCCCGGGGGGGCGAATAATTCACCCCTCTACTTT.

The rearrangement links TRBV29-1 to TRBJ2-5; 7 bases fit TRBD1. Looked up from germline, CDR1 is SQVTM and CDR2 is ANQGSEA. This CDR3 spans 12 amino acids. The V and J ends lost 7 bases and 4 bases, in that order; junction bases with no gene match: 6. The CDR3 nucleotides are TGCAGCGGGCTGACAGGGAGAGAGACCCAGTACTTC. It codes for CSGLTGRETQYF.

This chain joins TRBV5-4 and TRBJ2-3; D possibly matches TRBD1 or TRBD2 (7 bases each). CDR3 length: 15 amino acids. V was trimmed by 4 bases and J by 2 bases, leaving 14 bases between them. Per germline, CDR1 SGHNT and CDR2 YYREEE (reference sequence). Here the CDR3 DNA reads TGTGCCAGCAGCCCCAGGGGGGGTAACACAGATACGCAGTATTTT. Residues: CASSPRGGNTDTQYF.

The rearrangement links TRBV5-1 to TRBJ2-5; possible D gene TRBD1, 6 bases. V was shortened by 4 bases and J by 3 bases, with 19 bases between the two germline ends. Germline lookup yields CDR1 SGHRS and CDR2 YFSETQ. The CDR3 contains 16 residues. CDR3 nucleotide sequence: TGCGCCAGCAGCCTAGGATACAGGGTCAACAAAGAGACCCAGTACTTC. Its translation is CASSLGYRVNKETQYF.

The sample holds a few counts of this clonotype. V usage is TRBV20-1 and J usage is TRBJ2-1, with 7 nucleotides matching TRBD2. With V trimmed by 5 bases and J by 4 bases, 11 bases remained unmatched. The germline V gene encodes CDR1 DFQATT and CDR2 SNEGSKA (reference sequence). CDR3 length: 15 amino acids. CDR3 sequence: CSAPMTAGTYNEQFF. The CDR3 coding sequence is TGCAGTGCTCCAATGACAGCGGGAACTTACAATGAGCAGTTCTTC.

At least ten counts were recorded for this clonotype. This chain links TRBV5-5 with TRBJ1-2; 8 bases match TRBD1. This CDR3 region has 13 residues. With 2 bases clipped from V and 10 bases from J, the junction kept 7 bases outside the gene matches. CDR1 and CDR2 from the germline V gene are SGHKS and YYEKEE (reference sequence). CDR3 in amino acids: CASSLGQGRVYTF. The CDR3 nucleotides are TGTGCCAGCAGCTTAGGACAGGGTAGGGTCTACACCTTC.

In its sample, this clonotype was seen many times. The chain employs TRBV7-3 and TRBJ2-7, with D possibly being TRBD2 (6 bases). This CDR3 is 15 amino acids long. The V gene's germline CDR1 is SGHTA and CDR2 FQGTGA. The ends were cut back, 3 bases at V and 4 bases at J, with 16 bases in the middle. The CDR3 DNA reads as TGTGCCAGCAGCTTTCAAACGGGAGCCGAATACGAGCAGTACTTC. The encoded protein is CASSFQTGAEYEQYF.

This clonotype was counted ten times or more. V gene TRBV7-9 combines with J gene TRBJ2-7; D possibly corresponds to TRBD2 (7 bases). V was clipped by 1 base and J by 6 bases, with 25 bases between them. The CDR3 consists of 18 residues. Per germline, CDR1 SEHNR and CDR2 FQNEAQ (reference sequence). Here the CDR3 reads CASSLGEASGPGGLEQYF. The CDR3 DNA is TGTGCCAGCAGCTTAGGGGAGGCTAGCGGCCCTGGGGGCCTCGAGCAGTACTTC.

This chain links TRBV5-1 with TRBJ1-2; perhaps TRBD1 as D (6 bases). V was trimmed by 4 bases and J by 1 base, leaving 14 bases between them. The CDR3 totals 15 residues. Looked up from germline, CDR1 is SGHRS and CDR2 is YFSETQ. The CDR3 is CASSSQQGVNYGYTF. The CDR3 DNA sequence: TGCGCCAGCAGCAGTCAACAGGGAGTTAACTATGGCTACACCTTC.

In its sample, this clonotype was seen a few times. The chain employs TRBV7-6 and TRBJ1-2; D possibly corresponds to TRBD1 (6 bases). CDR1 is SGHVS, CDR2 FNYEAQ, per germline. The CDR3 has 13 amino acids. Trimming pared 5 bases from V and 4 bases from J, leaving 11 bases between. CDR3 region: CASSPMDSYGYTF. In DNA form, the CDR3 reads TGTGCCAGCAGCCCAATGGACAGCTATGGCTACACCTTC.

The chain joins TRBV5-1 to TRBJ1-2, with 7 bases identical to TRBD1. The germline V gene has CDR1 SGHRS and CDR2 YFSETQ. This CDR3 has 16 residues. The J segment lost 6 bases and the V segment lost 3 bases, leaving 14 bases of the junction unmatched. This CDR3 is CASSSLGEGALNGYTF. The CDR3 DNA is TGCGCCAGCAGCTCCCTAGGGGAGGGGGCTTTGAATGGCTACACCTTC.

This clonotype has ten or more counts. V and J are TRBV7-8 and TRBJ2-2; TRBD2 matches 13 bases. The CDR3 spans 19 residues. V gave up 1 base and J gave up 5 bases; unmatched junction bases: 10. The germline V gene has CDR1 SGHVS and CDR2 FQNEAQ. The CDR3 here is CASSLVGLAGVTGTGELFF. The CDR3 DNA is TGTGCCAGCAGCTTAGTAGGACTAGCGGGAGTGACTGGGACCGGGGAGCTGTTTTTT.

J is TRBJ1-1 and V is TRBV9, with D tentatively TRBD1 (5 bases). Per the germline V gene, CDR1 is SGDLS and CDR2 is YYNGEE. With 3 bases removed from V and 0 bases from J, the gap between germline ends came to 18 bases. The CDR3 has 17 residues. The CDR3 coding sequence is TGTGCCAGCAGCGCCCCCGGGGGGGGGGAAGTGAACACTGAAGCTTTCTTT. This sequence encodes CASSAPGGGEVNTEAFF.

This clonotype was counted once. It may be a read error: a sequence one base away is much more abundant. The chain combines TRBV30 with TRBJ1-1, with unresolved D. The CDR3 extends over 13 amino acids. Trimming took 4 bases from V and 3 from J, leaving 12 bases between them. Germline assignment: CDR1 GTSNPN and CDR2 SVGIG (reference sequence). The CDR3 reads CAWTSGTYTEAFF. The CDR3 nucleotides are TGTGCCTGGACTTCGGGTACCTACACTGAAGCTTTCTTT.

For this clonotype: Sequence at one end of the junction differs from germline and may be a read error. This chain uses TRBV7-3 with TRBJ2-7; TRBD1 might be the D (5 bases). This CDR3 has 14 residues. Germline V lookup: CDR1 SGHTA, CDR2 FQGTGA. CDR3 nucleotides: TGTGCCAGCAGTTTAAGAGACAGATCCTACGAGCAGTACTTC. Amino acids: CASSLRDRSYEQYF.